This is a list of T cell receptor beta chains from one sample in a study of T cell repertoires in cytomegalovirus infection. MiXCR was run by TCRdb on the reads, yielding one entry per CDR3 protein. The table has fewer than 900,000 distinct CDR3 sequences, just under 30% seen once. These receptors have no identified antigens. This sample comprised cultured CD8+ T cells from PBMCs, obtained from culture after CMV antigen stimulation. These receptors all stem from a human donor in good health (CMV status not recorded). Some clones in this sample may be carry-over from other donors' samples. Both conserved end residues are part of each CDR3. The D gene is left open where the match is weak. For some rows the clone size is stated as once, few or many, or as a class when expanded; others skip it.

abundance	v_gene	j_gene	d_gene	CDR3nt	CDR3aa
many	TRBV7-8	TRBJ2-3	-	TGTGCCAGCAGCCCCCACCGGTATTCCCCCACAGATACGCAGTATTTT	CASSPHRYSPTDTQYF
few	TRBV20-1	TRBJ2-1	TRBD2	TGCAGTGCTAGTAAGCTAGCGGGGAACTACAATGAGCAGTTCTTC	CSASKLAGNYNEQFF
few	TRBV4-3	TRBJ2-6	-	TGCGCCAGCAGCCAAGTATTCTCTGGGGCCAACGTCCTGACTTTC	CASSQVFSGANVLTF
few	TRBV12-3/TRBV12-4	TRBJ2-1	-	TGTGCCAGCAGTTACGGACGGATTCAGTTCTTC	CASSYGRIQFF
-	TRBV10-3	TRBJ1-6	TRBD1	TGTGCCATCAGTGAGTCGACAGGGGGGTCACCCCTCCACTTT	CAISESTGGSPLHF
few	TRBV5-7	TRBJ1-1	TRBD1	TGTGCCAGCAGCTTGGGTTCCGGGACAGGGGATACTGAAGCTTTCTTT	CASSLGSGTGDTEAFF
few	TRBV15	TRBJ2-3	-	TGTGCCACCAGCAGAGAGGGGGGACCAGATACGCAGTATTTT	CATSREGGPDTQYF
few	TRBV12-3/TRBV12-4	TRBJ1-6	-	TGTGCCAGCAGAATAGGGGGAGGGGGATCACCCCTCCACTTT	CASRIGGGGSPLHF
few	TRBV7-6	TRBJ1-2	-	TGTGCCAGCAGCGCCTCAGGAGGGGGGCTTAACTATGGCTACACCTTC	CASSASGGGLNYGYTF
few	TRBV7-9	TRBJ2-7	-	TGTGCCAGCAGCTCACCCATACCGGGACGCAACTCCTACGAGCAGTACTTC	CASSSPIPGRNSYEQYF
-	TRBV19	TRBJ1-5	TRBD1	TGTGCCAGTGATCCGACAGGGGGCAATCAGCCCCAGCATTTT	CASDPTGGNQPQHF
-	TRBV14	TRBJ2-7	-	TGTGCCAGCAGCCAAGAAGTAAACGAGCAGTACTTC	CASSQEVNEQYF
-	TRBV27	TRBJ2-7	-	TGTGCCAGCAGTTCCACGCTGGACGGGCTTCGGTCCTACGAGCAGTACTTC	CASSSTLDGLRSYEQYF
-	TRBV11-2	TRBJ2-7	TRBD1	TGTGCCAGCAGCTTACTAGGACAGGGGGCACTCGAGCAGTACTTC	CASSLLGQGALEQYF
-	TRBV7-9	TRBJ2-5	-	TGTGCCAGCAGCTTAGCGTCCTTTCAGTACTTC	CASSLASFQYF
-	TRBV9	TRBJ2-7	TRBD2	TGTGCCAGCAGCGCTGGACTAGCGGTACTTTACGAGCAGTACTTC	CASSAGLAVLYEQYF